The 25 T cell receptor beta chains below all came from one sample that was sequenced in a study of identical twins (dated by TCRdb to 2016 to 2018). Libraries were constructed by 5' RACE. The run used an Illumina HiSeq 2000. TCRdb reprocessing: public reads trimmed at Q25 with fastp, clones called with MiXCR, in-frame beta chains kept. All rows with the same CDR3 protein become a single entry with the most common DNA and genes. In this sample the table shows 600,000 to 850,000 distinct CDR3 sequences, about 20% of which occur a single time. 13% of the sample lies in the top ten. These same data were also listed under a study on T cells expressing NK-cell markers.

The sample consisted of PBMCs. The source is a woman under 30 in good health.

This rearrangement joins TRBV14 to TRBJ2-1; D is ambiguous. The CDR3 totals 15 residues. Trimming removed 4 bases from V and 10 bases from J, with 20 bases in between. From germline, CDR1 is SGHDN and CDR2 FVKESK. DNA for the CDR3: TGTGCCAGCAGCCGGATTATAGGAGCATCCTGGGAGCAGTTCTTC. It translates to CASSRIIGASWEQFF.

The chain links TRBV3-1 to TRBJ2-1; TRBD1 aligns across 7 bases. Per the germline V gene, CDR1 is LGHDT and CDR2 is YNNKEL (reference sequence). Germline trimming cut 6 bases from V and 5 bases from J; bases unmatched to any gene: 7. The length of the CDR3 is 14 residues. CDR3 sequence reads: CASRPNGQDNEQFF. In DNA form, the CDR3 reads TGTGCCAGCAGACCTAATGGACAGGACAATGAGCAGTTCTTC.

The J gene is TRBJ2-2, the V gene TRBV2, with TRBD1 matching over 9 bases. V was pared by 7 bases and J by 4 bases, with 4 bases of the junction left unmatched. The germline gives CDR1 SNHLY, CDR2 FYNNEI. The CDR3 runs 14 residues. In nucleotides, the CDR3 is TGTGCCAGCAAAACAGGGGGCACCACCGGGGAGCTGTTTTTT. It yields the protein CASKTGGTTGELFF.

This clonotype was detected many times. The chain recombines TRBV12-3 or TRBV12-4 with TRBJ1-2; unclear D gene. V was trimmed by 4 bases and J by 2 bases, leaving 5 bases between them. The CDR3 covers 12 residues. The CDR3 region is CASSYGNYGYTF. For the CDR3, the DNA is TGTGCCAGCAGTTACGGGAACTATGGCTACACCTTC.

J is TRBJ1-5 and V is TRBV9; D possibly corresponds to TRBD1 (6 bases). Trimming took off 0 bases at V and 3 bases at J, with 10 bases between the two ends. CDR1 and CDR2 (germline): SGDLS, YYNGEE. The CDR3 length is 15 residues. Written as DNA, the CDR3 is TGTGCCAGCAGCGTAGAGGGGACACCCAATCAGCCCCAGCATTTT. It translates to CASSVEGTPNQPQHF.

This clonotype was seen a handful of times. The J gene is TRBJ2-1, the V gene TRBV7-2; D gene ambiguous. V lost 5 bases and J lost 2, with 13 bases in between. The CDR3 sequence is 15 residues long. Germline V lookup: CDR1 SGHTA, CDR2 FQGNSA. The DNA of the CDR3 is TGTGCCAGCAGCGAACCTCCGTCTACCTACAATGAGCAGTTCTTC. Its protein is CASSEPPSTYNEQFF.

The chain has TRBV12-3 or TRBV12-4 and TRBJ1-1; D may be TRBD1 (5 bases). The ends were cut back, 7 bases at V and 5 bases at J, with 11 bases in the middle. The CDR3 sequence is 12 residues long. The CDR3 here is CASMGRDTEAFF. CDR3 coding DNA: TGTGCCAGCATGGGCAGGGATACTGAAGCTTTCTTT.

In this sample, this clonotype turned up a few times. The chain uses TRBV20-1 and TRBJ2-3; D is tentatively TRBD1 or TRBD2 (5 bases each). Trimming stripped 0 bases from V and 3 bases from J, with 13 bases between. From germline, CDR1 is DFQATT and CDR2 SNEGSKA (reference sequence). The CDR3 has 15 residues. CDR3 sequence: CSARDPGAGTDTQYF. The DNA for the CDR3 is TGCAGTGCTAGAGATCCCGGGGCCGGGACAGATACGCAGTATTTT.

The chain uses TRBV9 and TRBJ1-1; 7 nucleotides line up with TRBD1. V was clipped by 0 bases and J by 7 bases; unmatched bases: 6. This CDR3 is built from 14 residues. In germline, CDR1 is SGDLS, CDR2 YYNGEE. In DNA form, the CDR3 reads TGTGCCAGCAGCGTAGCTGGGACAGCCCATGAAGCTTTCTTT. Translation: CASSVAGTAHEAFF.

This clonotype was counted a few times. The chain couples TRBV7-3 to TRBJ2-7; TRBD1 agrees at 7 bases. The CDR3 sequence is 14 residues long. The germline V gene has CDR1 SGHTA and CDR2 FQGTGA. V gave up 2 bases and J gave up 6 bases; unmatched junction bases: 7. CDR3 DNA: TGTGCCAGCAGCTTAGAGAGGGGGCGAGGCGAGCAGTACTTC. Its protein is CASSLERGRGEQYF.

The rearrangement links TRBV29-1 to TRBJ2-7, with 11 bases fitting TRBD2. CDR1 and CDR2 (germline): SQVTM, ANQGSEA. This CDR3 is built from 13 residues. With 6 bases clipped from V and 4 bases from J, the junction kept 5 bases outside the gene matches. CDR3 region: CSVLTSGSYEQYF. DNA of the CDR3: TGCAGCGTCCTTACTAGCGGGAGTTACGAGCAGTACTTC.

This clonotype was detected a few times. The V gene is TRBV5-1, the J gene TRBJ2-1, with 7 bases fitting TRBD2. The CDR3 covers 14 residues. The V segment lost 4 bases and the J segment 5 bases; nucleotides outside the gene matches: 6. CDR1 and CDR2 from the germline V gene are SGHRS and YFSETQ. Written as DNA, the CDR3 is TGCGCCAGCAGCGCGGGACTACCAAACAATGAGCAGTTCTTC. As protein: CASSAGLPNNEQFF.

V and J are TRBV10-3 and TRBJ1-4; perhaps TRBD1 as D (6 bases). The CDR3 runs to 14 residues. The ends were cut back, 5 bases at V and 8 bases at J, with 15 bases in the middle. Per the germline V gene, CDR1 is ENHRY and CDR2 is SYGVKD. The CDR3 sequence: CAISRDTPPEKLFF. The CDR3 coding sequence is TGTGCCATCAGTAGGGACACCCCTCCAGAAAAACTGTTTTTT.

The rearrangement joins TRBV11-2 to TRBJ2-2, with TRBD2 identical over 10 bases. The CDR3 runs to 16 residues. Germline loops: CDR1 SGHAT, CDR2 FQNNGV. V was pared by 5 bases and J by 7 bases, with 10 bases of the junction left unmatched. The CDR3 DNA follows: TGTGCCAGCAGCCGATCTAGCGGGAGACTGGGCGGGGAGCTGTTTTTT. It codes for CASSRSSGRLGGELFF.

The gene calls are TRBV12-3 or TRBV12-4 and TRBJ2-2; D possibly corresponds to TRBD1 (5 bases). Trimming stripped 3 bases from V and 4 bases from J, with 15 bases between. The CDR3 spans 16 residues. The CDR3 bases are TGTGCCAGCAGTTTTCAAGGCAGGGTGACCACCGGGGAGCTGTTTTTT. The encoded protein is CASSFQGRVTTGELFF.

The sample holds a few counts of this clonotype. The chain is built from TRBV12-3 or TRBV12-4 and TRBJ2-2; tentatively, D is TRBD1 or TRBD2 (5 bases each). CDR3 length: 16 amino acids. The V and J ends lost 6 bases and 0 bases respectively, with 14 bases between them. CDR3 protein: CASSPPGAANTGELFF. The DNA for the CDR3 is TGTGCCAGCAGCCCCCCCGGGGCCGCGAACACCGGGGAGCTGTTTTTT.

The CDR3 DNA follows: TGCAGTGCGCACGCCGGGACACTTTACAATGAGCAGTTCTTC. Protein sequence: CSAHAGTLYNEQFF. The chain is built from TRBV20-1 and TRBJ2-1; possible D gene TRBD1, 6 bases. Trimming removed 6 bases from V and 4 bases from J, with 16 bases in between. Germline-derived CDR1 and CDR2 are DFQATT and SNEGSKA (reference sequence). The CDR3 extends over 14 amino acids.

In this sample, this clonotype turned up a few times. The rearrangement uses TRBV15 and TRBJ2-7; possible D gene TRBD1, 6 bases. The CDR3 length is 14 residues. CDR1 LNHNV and CDR2 YYDKDF come from the germline V gene (reference sequence). The ends were cut back, 0 bases at V and 5 bases at J, with 11 bases in the middle. The CDR3 sequence is CATSRDVRGDEQYF. The CDR3 nucleotides are TGTGCCACCAGCAGAGATGTCAGGGGTGACGAGCAGTACTTC.

This clonotype was counted only a few times. This chain uses TRBV28 with TRBJ2-2; D may be TRBD2 (6 bases). In germline, CDR1 is MDHEN, CDR2 SYDVKM. CDR3 length: 15 residues. V lost 3 bases and J 5 bases, leaving 13 bases between the germline ends. The CDR3 DNA reads as TGTGCCAGCAGTTTGGGGCTAGCGAGGACCGGGGAGCTGTTTTTT. This encodes CASSLGLARTGELFF.

This chain uses TRBV18 with TRBJ1-2, with TRBD1 as a possible D gene (6 bases). Germline V gives CDR1 KGHSH, CDR2 LQKENI. Deletions cut 2 bases from V and 2 bases from J, with 9 bases between. The CDR3 is 14 amino acids. CDR3 sequence reads: CASSPEQGNYGYTF. The DNA for the CDR3 is TGTGCCAGCTCACCAGAACAGGGAAACTATGGCTACACCTTC.

V and J are TRBV5-5 and TRBJ2-2; D is unresolved. CDR3 size: 17 residues. V was clipped by 2 bases and J by 1 base, with 15 bases between them. The germline gives CDR1 SGHKS, CDR2 YYEKEE (reference sequence). In nucleotides, the CDR3 is TGTGCCAGCAGCTTATCCGCCCGTTCCTTGAACACCGGGGAGCTGTTTTTT. Amino acid sequence: CASSLSARSLNTGELFF. The variable domain in full, completed from reference TRBV5-5 and TRBJ2-2, reads DAGVTQSPTHLIKTRGQQVTLRCSPISGHKSVSWYQQVLGQGPQFIFQYYEKEERGRGNFPDRFSARQFPNYSSELNVNALLLGDSALYLCASSLSARSLNTGELFFGEGSRLTVL.

This clonotype was detected ten times or more. This chain uses TRBV20-1 with TRBJ2-5; 7 bases align to TRBD2. Germline V gene sequence: CDR1 DFQATT, CDR2 SNEGSKA (reference sequence). The CDR3 runs to 12 residues. Germline trimming cut 5 bases from V and 2 bases from J; bases unmatched to any gene: 2. The CDR3 sequence: CSARAGQETQYF. Here the CDR3 DNA reads TGCAGTGCTCGAGCGGGGCAAGAGACCCAGTACTTC.

This clonotype has more than one count but fewer than ten. The chain uses TRBV29-1 and TRBJ2-2; D ambiguous. Germline CDR1 is SQVTM and CDR2 is ANQGSEA. The CDR3 spans 14 residues. V lost 5 bases to trimming and J lost 5 bases, with 15 bases between them. The CDR3 loop reads CSVKKDRLTGELFF. CDR3 nucleotides: TGCAGCGTTAAAAAAGATCGACTGACCGGGGAGCTGTTTTTT.

This sequence joins TRBV5-1 and TRBJ1-2, with D unresolved. The CDR3 is 14 residues long. CDR1 is SGHRS, CDR2 YFSETQ, per germline. V shed 2 bases and J shed 3 bases, with 11 bases lying between them. The CDR3 protein is CASSFGGLDYGYTF. The CDR3 DNA reads TGCGCCAGCAGCTTCGGAGGGCTGGACTATGGCTACACCTTC.

This clonotype has ten or more counts. The J gene is TRBJ1-2, the V gene TRBV15; D is perhaps TRBD1 (5 bases). Between the trimmed V and J ends, which lost 0 bases and 4 bases, there was a span of 9 bases. Per the germline V gene, CDR1 is LNHNV and CDR2 is YYDKDF (reference sequence). The CDR3 is 14 amino acids. The CDR3 sequence: CATSREAGSYGYTF. CDR3 in DNA: TGTGCCACCAGCAGAGAGGCAGGGTCCTATGGCTACACCTTC.